What follows are 26 T cell receptor beta chains derived from one specimen sequenced in a study of T cells in women clearing cervical HPV infection. Sequenced by immunoSEQ multiplex PCR; TCRdb stores in-frame clones only, minus some. The table for this sample gives about 40,000 clones. The sample was blood buffy coat. All receptors come from a woman aged 18 to 75 with a cervical HPV16 infection that either progressed to CIN3+ or cleared (not recorded which).

Details on this clone: With the read ending 3 residues before the CDR3 end, the germline J gene is used to fill in that end. The chain links TRBV28 to TRBJ1-2; no reliable D call. The V and J ends lost 6 bases and 0 bases respectively, with 14 bases between them. This CDR3 comprises 15 residues. Germline V gene lookup returns CDR1 MDHEN and CDR2 SYDVKM. CDR3: CASSPPQRPNYGYTF. CDR3 DNA, as far as it was read: TGTGCCAGCAGCCCACCTCAGCGACCTAACTATGGC.

With regard to this clone: The CDR3 extends 3 residues past the end of the read, so its final part is completed from the germline J gene. The rearrangement links TRBV19 to TRBJ1-2, with D possibly being TRBD1 (5 bases). V was trimmed by 10 bases and J by 5 bases, leaving 14 bases between them. The CDR3 contains 12 residues. CDR1 is LNHDA, CDR2 SQIVND, per germline (reference sequence). The CDR3: CATKDEGYGYTF. Incomplete CDR3 DNA: TGTGCCACCAAGGACGAGGGGTATGGC. Drawing the rest from reference TRBV19 and TRBJ1-2, the complete variable domain is DGGITQSPKYLFRKEGQNVTLSCEQNLNHDAMYWYRQDPGQGLRLIYYSQIVNDFQKGDIAEGYSVSREKKESFPLTVTSAQKNPTAFYLCATKDEGYGYTFGSGTRLTVV.

With respect to this clone: Read coverage stops 3 residues before the CDR3 terminus; the germline J gene supplies the remainder. This chain uses TRBV5-4 with TRBJ2-1; D perhaps matches TRBD2 (6 bases). V shed 7 bases and J shed 6 bases, with 20 bases lying between them. The CDR3 consists of 15 residues. The germline gives CDR1 SGHNT, CDR2 YYREEE (reference sequence). The CDR3: CASVLRHTGGNEQFF. The DNA read from the CDR3 is TGTGCCAGCGTTCTTAGGCACACCGGGGGCAATGAG.

About this clone: The sequence runs out 3 residues before the end of the CDR3; the remainder is reconstructed from the germline J gene. The V call is TRBV6-1, the J call TRBJ2-7, with D possibly being TRBD1 (6 bases). CDR1 is MNHNS, CDR2 SASEGT, per germline. V lost 2 bases, J lost 3 bases, and 14 bases lay in between. This CDR3 spans 15 amino acids. CDR3 bases read: TGTGCCAGCAGTGAATGGGTGGACAGAATCTACGAG. This codes for CASSEWVDRIYE. The CDR3 as a whole reads CASSEWVDRIYEQYF.

Points on this clone: The read gets to within 3 residues of the CDR3 end, and the germline J gene fills in the rest. This chain links TRBV7-9 with TRBJ2-1; TRBD1 matches 9 bases. Germline loops: CDR1 SEHNR, CDR2 FQNEAQ (reference sequence). The J segment lost 7 bases and the V segment lost 1 base, leaving 5 bases of the junction unmatched. The CDR3 sequence is 15 residues long. The DNA read from the CDR3 is TGTGCCAGCAGCTTAGAAGGGACAGGGAAAAATGAG. Protein: CASSLEGTGKNE. The whole CDR3 region reads CASSLEGTGKNEQFF.

Comment on this clone: The read ends 3 residues early relative to the CDR3; the germline J gene fills the gap. V is TRBV6-1 and J is TRBJ2-2; no reliable D call. Germline V gene sequence: CDR1 MNHNS, CDR2 SASEGT. The CDR3 has 15 amino acids. The CDR3 spells CASSERPSTNEKLFF. Incomplete CDR3 DNA: TGTGCCAGCAGTGAAAGGCCATCAACTAATGAAAAG.

As for this clone: The read comes to an end 3 residues before the CDR3 does, leaving the germline J gene to fill in the end. This chain links TRBV7-9 with TRBJ1-2; D not certain. From germline, CDR1 is SEHNR and CDR2 FQNEAQ (reference sequence). This CDR3 is 14 amino acids long. Deletions cut 1 base from V and 6 bases from J, with 12 bases between. CDR3 DNA, as far as it was read: TGTGCCAGCAGCTTAGAGTACTTGATCCATGGC. It translates to CASSLEYLIHG. The entire CDR3 protein reads CASSLEYLIHGYTF.

With regard to this clone: The read stops 3 residues short of the end of the CDR3; the missing end is completed from the germline J gene. The V and J genes are TRBV7-7 and TRBJ2-1; TRBD2 agrees at 8 bases. Losses at the gene ends were 5 bases for V and 5 bases for J; bases not matched to a gene: 5. The germline CDR1 and CDR2 sequences are SSHAT and FNYEAQ (reference sequence). This CDR3 contains 14 residues. This CDR3 reads CASSLSGTNNEQFF. The covered CDR3 bases are TGTGCCAGCAGCCTTAGCGGGACCAACAATGAG.

CDR3 bases read: TGTGCCATAAATAGGGGGGGGCCCTACGAG. It encodes CAINRGGPYE. In full, the CDR3 reads CAINRGGPYEQYF. The rearrangement joins TRBV2 to TRBJ2-7; D perhaps matches TRBD2 (7 bases). The read comes to an end 3 residues before the CDR3 does, leaving the germline J gene to fill in the end. V was shortened by 10 bases and J by 2 bases, with 15 bases between the two germline ends. The CDR3 contains 13 residues. Germline V gene sequence: CDR1 SNHLY, CDR2 FYNNEI.

Points on this clone: The observed sequence ends 3 residues before the CDR3 terminus, with the missing tail filled in from the germline J gene. The gene calls are TRBV10-1 and TRBJ1-1; unclear D gene. CDR1 and CDR2 (germline): WNHNN, SYGVQD (reference sequence). The length of the CDR3 is 13 residues. CDR3: CASSESTYAEAFF. CDR3 bases read: TGCGCCAGCAGTGAGTCCACATACGCCGAA.

About this clone: The read ends 3 residues before the CDR3 terminus; that terminus is restored from the germline J gene. V and J are TRBV7-9 and TRBJ1-2; TRBD1 might be the D (5 bases). Germline CDR1 is SEHNR and CDR2 is FQNEAQ (reference sequence). The CDR3 is made up of 14 amino acids. The sequenced part of the CDR3 DNA is TGTGCCAGCAACCCTAGCGGGACCGCCTACGAC. Translating gives CASNPSGTAYD. The full CDR3 sequence reads CASNPSGTAYDYTF.

About this clone: The CDR3 end lies 3 residues beyond the end of the read and is filled in from the germline J gene. The genes are TRBV5-1 and TRBJ2-2; 7 bases align to TRBD2. The CDR3 spans 14 residues. CDR1 and CDR2 (germline): SGHRS, YFSETQ. After removal of 4 bases from V and 1 base from J, the junction contained 1 base not matched to a gene. The part of the CDR3 DNA that was read is TGCGCCAGCAGCGCTAGCGGGAACACCGGGGAG. The encoded protein is CASSASGNTGE. The CDR3 as a whole reads CASSASGNTGELFF.

To note about this clone: The read ends 3 residues before the CDR3 terminus; that terminus is restored from the germline J gene. The chain recombines TRBV2 with TRBJ1-4; no clear D. V was trimmed by 4 bases and J by 7 bases, leaving 7 bases between them. CDR1 is SNHLY, CDR2 FYNNEI, per germline. The CDR3 is 12 amino acids. CDR3 bases read: TGTGCCAGCAGTGGAAGCGGTGAAAAA. Its protein is CASSGSGEK. The whole CDR3 protein is CASSGSGEKLFF.

A remark on this clone: From the germline J gene comes the end of the CDR3, since the read stops 3 residues before it. This sample also contains other DNA sequences that code for the same CDR3. The chain has TRBV7-3 and TRBJ2-3; D is possibly TRBD2 (5 bases). This CDR3 is built from 14 residues. Trimming removed 0 bases from V and 1 base from J, with 5 bases in between. Germline V gene lookup returns CDR1 SGHTA and CDR2 FQGTGA. The sequenced part of the CDR3 DNA is TGTGCCAGCAGCTTAACTAGCGGCACAGATACG. Translating gives CASSLTSGTDT. The complete CDR3 sequence is CASSLTSGTDTQYF.

For this clone: The read stops 3 residues short of the end of the CDR3; the missing end is completed from the germline J gene. This rearrangement joins TRBV7-9 to TRBJ2-3; TRBD2 matches at 10 bases. CDR3 size: 15 residues. In germline, CDR1 is SEHNR, CDR2 FQNEAQ (reference sequence). CDR3 DNA (partial): TGTGCCAGCAGCCCGGGAATAGCGGGAGGAGAGACG. It codes for CASSPGIAGGET. The entire CDR3 reads CASSPGIAGGETQYF. The entire variable domain, with the rest obtained from reference TRBV7-9 and TRBJ2-3, is as follows: DTGVSQNPRHKITKRGQNVTFRCDPISEHNRLYWYRQTLGQGPEFLTYFQNEAQLEKSRLLSDRFSAERPKGSFSTLEIQRTEQGDSAMYLCASSPGIAGGETQYFGPGTRLTVL.

Comment on this clone: The read terminates 3 residues ahead of where the CDR3 ends, so the germline J gene completes it. This chain joins TRBV14 and TRBJ1-1; 8 bases agree with TRBD1. The ends lost 4 bases at V and 7 bases at J; junction bases unmatched: 5. Germline CDR1 reads SGHDN; CDR2 reads FVKESK. The CDR3 covers 13 residues. Incomplete CDR3 DNA: TGTGCCAGCAGCCTCGCAGGGGGCAATGAA. Its protein is CASSLAGGNE. The whole CDR3 is CASSLAGGNEAFF.

With respect to this clone: The CDR3 extends 3 residues past the end of the read, so its final part is completed from the germline J gene. The rearrangement links TRBV29-1 to TRBJ1-2; maybe TRBD1 (6 bases). This CDR3 spans 15 amino acids. V lost 1 base and J 4 bases, leaving 16 bases between the germline ends. The V gene's germline CDR1 is SQVTM and CDR2 ANQGSEA. The CDR3 loop is CSVEVAGGSPYGYTF. CDR3 bases read: TGCAGCGTTGAAGTGGCTGGGGGCAGCCCCTATGGC.

Regarding this clone: The missing CDR3 end, 3 residues past where the read stops, is filled in from the germline J gene. The rearrangement links TRBV19 to TRBJ1-1, with D tentatively TRBD1 (6 bases). V lost 7 bases, J lost 5 bases, and 11 bases lay in between. Looked up from germline, CDR1 is LNHDA and CDR2 is SQIVND (reference sequence). The CDR3 is 12 amino acids. The covered CDR3 bases are TGTGCCAGTATCTGGAGGGGGACTGAA. It yields the protein CASIWRGTE. The CDR3 reads in full as CASIWRGTEAFF.

In the case of this clone: The sequenced fragment ends 3 residues before the CDR3 boundary, so the rest is inferred from the germline J gene. The rearrangement joins TRBV7-3 to TRBJ1-5; D possibly corresponds to TRBD1 (5 bases). The CDR3 contains 15 residues. V lost 0 bases to trimming and J lost 5 bases, with 11 bases between them. Germline V gene lookup returns CDR1 SGHTA and CDR2 FQGTGA. The CDR3 protein is CASSLTGGGDQPQHF. The DNA read from the CDR3 is TGTGCCAGCAGCTTAACGGGGGGAGGAGATCAGCCC.

As regards this clone: The CDR3 extends 3 residues past the end of the read, so its final part is completed from the germline J gene. The gene calls are TRBV7-2 and TRBJ2-1, with 7 bases lining up with TRBD2. V was clipped by 5 bases and J by 6 bases; unmatched bases: 10. The CDR3 totals 15 residues. CDR1 is SGHTA and CDR2 is FQGNSA in the germline V gene. CDR3 in amino acids: CASSPGGMERNEQFF. CDR3 DNA, as far as it was read: TGTGCCAGCAGCCCCGGGGGGATGGAGCGCAATGAG. The full variable domain, completed using reference TRBV7-2 and TRBJ2-1, is GAGVSQSPSNKVTEKGKDVELRCDPISGHTALYWYRQSLGQGLEFLIYFQGNSAPDKSGLPSDRFSAERTGGSVSTLTIQRTQQEDSAVYLCASSPGGMERNEQFFGPGTRLTVL.

Note on this clone: The DNA ends 3 residues before the CDR3 does, and the rest of the CDR3 is filled in from the germline J gene. This chain joins TRBV5-1 and TRBJ1-6; tentatively, D is TRBD1 (5 bases). This CDR3 is built from 15 residues. Trimming shortened V by 2 bases and J by 9 bases, and 15 bases separated the two germline ends. Germline-derived CDR1 and CDR2 are SGHRS and YFSETQ. CDR3 amino acids: CASSFDSAIGSPLHF. The DNA read from the CDR3 is TGCGCCAGCAGCTTTGACAGCGCTATCGGTTCACCC.

Note on this clone: The DNA ends 3 residues before the CDR3 does, and the rest of the CDR3 is filled in from the germline J gene. This rearrangement joins TRBV7-2 to TRBJ1-2; the D gene is possibly TRBD1 (5 bases). From germline, CDR1 is SGHTA and CDR2 FQGNSA. The CDR3 covers 13 residues. This chain's CDR3 is CASSMGLNNDYTF. The CDR3 bases that were read are TGTGCCAGCAGCATGGGACTTAACAATGAC.

Regarding this clone: The CDR3 extends 3 residues past the end of the read, so its final part is completed from the germline J gene. This chain joins TRBV10-3 and TRBJ1-2; a possible D gene is TRBD1 (5 bases). There are 14 residues in the CDR3. Germline V gene lookup returns CDR1 ENHRY and CDR2 SYGVKD. The CDR3 sequence: CAISEDSRLGGYTF. The part of the CDR3 DNA that was read is TGTGCCATCAGTGAGGACAGTCGGTTAGGAGGC.

To note about this clone: A read error may produce the germline difference seen at one junction end. Sequencing ends 3 residues short of the CDR3 end; the germline J gene provides the rest. This chain joins TRBV30 and TRBJ2-1; D unclear. Per germline, CDR1 GTSNPN and CDR2 SVGIG (reference sequence). The CDR3 runs 13 residues. The CDR3: CAWKGRSYTEQFF. The CDR3 bases that were read are TGTGCCTGGAAAGGGCGCTCCTACACTGAG.

A word on this clone: The read finishes 3 residues shy of the CDR3 end, and the germline J gene is used to complete it. The sample contains more than one DNA sequence encoding this CDR3. This chain links TRBV19 with TRBJ1-3; tentative D call: TRBD1 (5 bases). CDR1 is LNHDA and CDR2 is SQIVND in the germline V gene (reference sequence). This CDR3 spans 13 amino acids. Trimming removed 6 bases at V and 4 bases at J, with 10 bases between. The CDR3 bases that were read are TGTGCCAGTAGCGACAGCGAAGGAAACACC. Protein sequence: CASSDSEGNT. The whole CDR3 region reads CASSDSEGNTIYF.

A word on this clone: The read finishes 3 residues shy of the CDR3 end, and the germline J gene is used to complete it. The J gene is TRBJ1-1, the V gene TRBV5-1; D is unresolved. The CDR3 sequence is 13 residues long. CDR1 SGHRS and CDR2 YFSETQ come from the germline V gene. The sequenced CDR3 bases are TGCGCCAGCAGCTTGGCCGCGGGGAGGGAA. Translating it yields CASSLAAGRE. Given in full, the CDR3 is CASSLAAGREAFF.